Detailed here is one T cell receptor beta chain. The data originate from a study of PD-L1 blockade in urothelial cancer. For the study at large: Per blood sample, T cells had a median of around 140,000.

Measured with immunoSEQ multiplex PCR; TCRdb has only the in-frame clones, and not every one. The profile covers about 88,000 clones, with more than 90% appearing a single time and over 8.5% taken by the ten largest. Here the sequenced sample was PBMCs, taken around atezolizumab (anti-PD-L1) treatment. The sequence was collected from a man in his sixties with urothelial cancer.

In nucleotides, the CDR3 is TGCAGCGTTGACCCCGGACAGGGAGGTAGCAACGAGCAGTACTTC. Translating it yields CSVDPGQGGSNEQYF. The V and J genes are TRBV29-1 and TRBJ2-7; TRBD1 aligns across 8 bases. The CDR3 totals 15 residues. V trimming: 3 bases; J trimming: 5 bases; junction bases outside the gene matches: 12. Germline lookup yields CDR1 SQVTM and CDR2 ANQGSEA.